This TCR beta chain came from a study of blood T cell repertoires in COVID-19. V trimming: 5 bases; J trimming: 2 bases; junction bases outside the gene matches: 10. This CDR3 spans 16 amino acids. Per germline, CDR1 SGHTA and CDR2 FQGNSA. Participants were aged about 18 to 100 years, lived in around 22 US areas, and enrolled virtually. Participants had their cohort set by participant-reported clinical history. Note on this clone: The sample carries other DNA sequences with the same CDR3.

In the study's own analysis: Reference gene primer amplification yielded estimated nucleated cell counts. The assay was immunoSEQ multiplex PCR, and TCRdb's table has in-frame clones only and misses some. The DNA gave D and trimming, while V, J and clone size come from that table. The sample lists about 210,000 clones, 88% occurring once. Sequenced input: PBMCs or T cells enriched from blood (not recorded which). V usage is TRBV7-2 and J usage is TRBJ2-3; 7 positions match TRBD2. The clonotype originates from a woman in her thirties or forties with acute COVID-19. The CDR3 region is CASSRDPGLPTDTQYF. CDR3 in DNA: TGTGCCAGCAGCCGCGACCCGGGACTACCCACAGATACGCAGTATTTT.